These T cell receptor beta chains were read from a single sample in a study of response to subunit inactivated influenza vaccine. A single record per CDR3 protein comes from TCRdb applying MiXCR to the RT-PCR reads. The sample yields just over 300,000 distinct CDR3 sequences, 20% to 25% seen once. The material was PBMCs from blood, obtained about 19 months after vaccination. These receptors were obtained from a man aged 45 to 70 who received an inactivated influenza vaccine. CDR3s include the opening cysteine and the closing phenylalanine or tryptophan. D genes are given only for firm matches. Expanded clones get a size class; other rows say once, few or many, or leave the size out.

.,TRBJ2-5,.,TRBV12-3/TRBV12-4,TGTGCCAGCAGTTTTAGAGGGAGTAGGGGGAGGTACCAAGAGACCCAGTACTTC,CASSFRGSRGRYQETQYF
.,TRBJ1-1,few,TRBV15,TGTGCCACCAGCAGAGATCGGCGGGAGGTGACTGAAGCTTTCTTT,CATSRDRREVTEAFF
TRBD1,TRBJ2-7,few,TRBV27,TGTGCCAGCAGTTACCGACAGGGGGCGAGAGAGCAGTACTTC,CASSYRQGAREQYF
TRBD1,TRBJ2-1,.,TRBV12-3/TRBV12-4,TGTGCCAGCAACCCCGGACAGGGGAGCTCCTACAATGAGCAGTTCTTC,CASNPGQGSSYNEQFF
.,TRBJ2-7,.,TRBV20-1,TGCAGTGCTAGAGGGTGGGAAAGTTACGAGCAGTACTTC,CSARGWESYEQYF
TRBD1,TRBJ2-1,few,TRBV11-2,TGTGCCAGCAGTTATAAGGGACAGGGGGCAGATGAGCAGTTCTTC,CASSYKGQGADEQFF
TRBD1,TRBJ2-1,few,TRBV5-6,TGTGCCAGCAGCTTGTCGGCAGGGGGCGCGTTCAGGCAGTTCTTC,CASSLSAGGAFRQFF
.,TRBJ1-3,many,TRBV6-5,TGTGCCAGCAGTTACTCGCTCAATGGAAACACCATATATTTT,CASSYSLNGNTIYF
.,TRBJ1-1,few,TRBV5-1,TGCGCCAGCAGCTGGACCCAGGTGGGCGGGGTCAACACTGAAGCTTTCTTT,CASSWTQVGGVNTEAFF
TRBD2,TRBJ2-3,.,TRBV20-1,TGCAGTGCCTCAGGACTAGCGGGGACTAATACGCAGTATTTT,CSASGLAGTNTQYF
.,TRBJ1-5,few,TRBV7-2,TGTGCCAGCAGCTTAAGCGCCGGAGAGCCCCAGCATTTT,CASSLSAGEPQHF
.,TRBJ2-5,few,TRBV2,TGTGCCAGCAGTGATCTACCGTACCAAGAGACCCAGTACTTC,CASSDLPYQETQYF
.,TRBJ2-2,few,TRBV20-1,TGCAGTGCTCGAACCCAGGACACCCACACCGGGGAGCTGTTTTTT,CSARTQDTHTGELFF
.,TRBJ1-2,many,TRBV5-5,TGTGCCACCTCCCCTTCTAACTATGGCTACACCTTC,CATSPSNYGYTF
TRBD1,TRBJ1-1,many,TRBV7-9,TGTGCCAGCAGCCCAAAACACAGGGGGGACACTGAAGCTTTCTTT,CASSPKHRGDTEAFF
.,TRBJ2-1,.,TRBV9,TGTGCCAGCAGCCCCCCACAGCGTCACAATGAGCAGTTCTTC,CASSPPQRHNEQFF
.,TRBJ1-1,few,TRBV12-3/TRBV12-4,TGTGCCAGCAGCGCTGACAGGCTCATGAACACTGAAGCTTTCTTT,CASSADRLMNTEAFF
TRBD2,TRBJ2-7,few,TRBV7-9,TGTGCCAGCAGCTTGTCCGGGACTAGCCCTTACGAGCAGTACTTC,CASSLSGTSPYEQYF
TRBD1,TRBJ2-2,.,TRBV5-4,TGTGCCAGCAGCCCTGGACAGGGGGCGCGAACCGGGGAGCTGTTTTTT,CASSPGQGARTGELFF
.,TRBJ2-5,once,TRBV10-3,TGTGCCATCAGTGGTACGGGTCAAGAGACCCAGTACTTC,CAISGTGQETQYF
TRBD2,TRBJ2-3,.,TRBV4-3,TGCGCCAGCAGCCAAGATCTTCCTAGCGGGGACACAGATACGCAGTATTTT,CASSQDLPSGDTDTQYF
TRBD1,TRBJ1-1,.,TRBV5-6,TGTGCCAGCAGCTTATCGACAGGGCATACTGAAGCTTTCTTT,CASSLSTGHTEAFF
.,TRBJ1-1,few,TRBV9,TGTGGCAGCAGCGGGGCGGGGTATAACACTGAAGCTTTCTTT,CGSSGAGYNTEAFF
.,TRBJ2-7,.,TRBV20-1,TGCGGGGCGAAATCGGGGTACGAGCAGTACTTC,CGAKSGYEQYF